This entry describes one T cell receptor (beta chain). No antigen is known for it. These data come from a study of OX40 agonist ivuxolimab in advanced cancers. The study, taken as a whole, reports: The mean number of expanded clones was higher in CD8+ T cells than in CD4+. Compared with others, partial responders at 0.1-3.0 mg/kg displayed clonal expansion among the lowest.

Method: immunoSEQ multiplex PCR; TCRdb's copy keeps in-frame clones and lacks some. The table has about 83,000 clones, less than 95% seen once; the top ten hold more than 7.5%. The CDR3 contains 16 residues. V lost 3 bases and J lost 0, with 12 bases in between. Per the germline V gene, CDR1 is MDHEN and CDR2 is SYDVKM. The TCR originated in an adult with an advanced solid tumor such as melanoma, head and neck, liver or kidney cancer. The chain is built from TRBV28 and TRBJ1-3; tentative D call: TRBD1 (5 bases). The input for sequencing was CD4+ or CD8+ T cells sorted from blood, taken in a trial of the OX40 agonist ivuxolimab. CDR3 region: CASSLVQGGSGNTIYF. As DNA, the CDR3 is TGTGCCAGCAGTTTGGTGCAGGGCGGCTCTGGAAACACCATATATTTT.